This record covers a single TCR beta chain. The target antigen is unknown. The CDR3 has 15 residues. CDR1 MRHNA and CDR2 SNTAGT come from the germline V gene. Trimming removed 3 bases at V and 8 bases at J, with 17 bases between. The record originates from a study of regulatory T cells in long-lasting Graves disease. Regarding the study as a whole: TCR diversity was lower in persistent Graves' patients than in newly diagnosed ones. Sample size, which was small, may have reduced accuracy. Favored usage of TRBV28, TRBJ1-2 and TRBJ2-5 was recorded in persistent disease. Researchers reported studying only peripheral blood, not thyroid tissue.

The time point denotes: persistent/refractory GD, antithyroid drugs over 5 years with positive TRAb. PBMC-derived RNA was used for the TCR library. Library construction for TCR beta used iRepertoire HTBI primers and Arm-PCR of CDR3 regions. One entry per CDR3 protein results from TCRdb running MiXCR on the multiplex PCR reads. Of 350,000 to 500,000 distinct CDR3 sequences in the sample, under 25% were seen once. The TCR originated in a female donor with Graves disease. Sequenced material: peripheral blood mononuclear cells (PBMCs), taken when the disease was refractory, from a patient treated with antithyroid drugs. J is TRBJ2-1 and V is TRBV6-4; tentatively, D is TRBD2 (6 bases). CDR3 coding DNA: TGTGCCAGCAGTGAAGCGCCAGCGGAGGGCTATGAGCAGTTCTTC. Encoded protein: CASSEAPAEGYEQFF.